This is a list of T cell receptor beta chains from one sample in a study of cytomegalovirus exposure and HLA in healthy donors. Repertoires were generated with immunoSEQ multiplex PCR, while TCRdb's copy carries only in-frame clones and drops some. The table includes roughly 110,000 clones, less than 80% detected once. Sequencing used PBMCs. These receptors were taken from a woman between 25 and 40 years old in good health and CMV-seronegative. Both conserved end residues are part of each CDR3. D genes are given only for firm matches. Expanded clones are given a class, and other clones once, few, many or no size at all.

d_gene	j_gene	v_gene	abundance	CDR3nt	CDR3aa
-	TRBJ2-3	TRBV25-1	-	TGTGCCTCCCGAGGAGCAAGCACAGATACGCAGTATTTT	CASRGASTDTQYF
TRBD1	TRBJ1-1	TRBV19	few	TGTGCCAGCGATCGGCTGATGAAGGGGGCGCGGGGTCGGCTTCGGACTGAAGCTTTCTTT	CASDRLMKGARGRLRTEAFF
TRBD1	TRBJ1-1	TRBV5-1	few	TGCGCCAGCAGCCCGTCAGGGGGCACTGAAGCTTTCTTT	CASSPSGGTEAFF
TRBD1	TRBJ2-5	TRBV2	few	TGTGCCAGCTACCGGGACAGAAGTCAAGAGACCCAGTACTTC	CASYRDRSQETQYF
TRBD1	TRBJ1-2	TRBV7-2	few	TGTGCCAGCAGCTACAGGGGGCGAGATGGCTACACCTTC	CASSYRGRDGYTF
TRBD2	TRBJ2-2	TRBV7-7	once	TGTGCTAGCAGTCAGGGACTAGCGGGAGCCGGGGAGCTGTTTTTT	CASSQGLAGAGELFF
-	TRBJ2-7	TRBV5-1	few	TGCGCCAGCAGCTTGGGAGCTAACCATCGGGGAGAGCAGTACTTC	CASSLGANHRGEQYF
-	TRBJ2-5	TRBV7-6	-	TGTGCCAGCAGCTTAGAGAGCAGACATCAAGAGACCCAGTACTTC	CASSLESRHQETQYF
TRBD1	TRBJ1-3	TRBV7-6	-	TGTGCCAGCAGCTCCCATGGGACAGGGTCAAACACCATATATTTT	CASSSHGTGSNTIYF
TRBD1	TRBJ2-6	TRBV7-3	-	TGTGCCAGCAGCTTAGGCGGGACAGGGTATGGCTCTGGGGCCAACGTCCTGACTTTC	CASSLGGTGYGSGANVLTF
-	TRBJ2-7	TRBV29-1	few	TGCAGCGTTGAGAGAGGCCGGCGCTACGAGCAGTACTTC	CSVERGRRYEQYF
-	TRBJ1-1	TRBV28	-	TGTGCCAGCAGTAACCAGGGGAATCTGAACACTGAAGCTTTCTTT	CASSNQGNLNTEAFF
TRBD2	TRBJ2-7	TRBV2	-	TGTGCCAGCAGTGAGGTGACTAGCTCGCTCTACGAGCAGTACTTC	CASSEVTSSLYEQYF
TRBD2	TRBJ2-3	TRBV28	few	TGTGCCAGCAGTCTACTAGCGGGAGAGGCGGCAGATACGCAGTATTTT	CASSLLAGEAADTQYF
-	TRBJ2-7	TRBV11-2	-	TGTGCCAGCAGCCCGAAGGTAGCGGAGCCCTACGAGCAGTACTTC	CASSPKVAEPYEQYF
TRBD1	TRBJ2-7	TRBV28	few	TGTGCCAGCAGTTCGGCCGGACAGGGGGCGCGGGAGCAGTACTTC	CASSSAGQGAREQYF
-	TRBJ1-3	TRBV7-2	-	TGTGCCAGCAGCCCGACAGGCTCAGGAAACACCATATATTTT	CASSPTGSGNTIYF
TRBD2	TRBJ2-3	TRBV30	-	TGTGCCTGGAGGGCCGGGACTAGCGCCATCGAAGATACGCAGTATTTT	CAWRAGTSAIEDTQYF
-	TRBJ2-7	TRBV9	few	TGTGCCAGCAGCGTAGTCGCGGGCTCCTACGAGCAGTACTTC	CASSVVAGSYEQYF
TRBD1	TRBJ2-1	TRBV5-1	-	TGCGCCAGCAGCTTACGAGCGGGACAGGGGCGCAATGAGCAGTTCTTC	CASSLRAGQGRNEQFF
-	TRBJ1-1	TRBV28	-	TGTGCCAGCAGTTTACAGACAGAAGAAGCTTTCTTT	CASSLQTEEAFF
-	TRBJ2-2	TRBV7-3	-	TGTGCCAGCAGCTTGACAGCGACCGGGGAGCTGTTTTTT	CASSLTATGELFF
TRBD2	TRBJ2-3	TRBV19	-	TGTGCCAGTAGCGGGAGGACTGATACGCAGTATTTT	CASSGRTDTQYF